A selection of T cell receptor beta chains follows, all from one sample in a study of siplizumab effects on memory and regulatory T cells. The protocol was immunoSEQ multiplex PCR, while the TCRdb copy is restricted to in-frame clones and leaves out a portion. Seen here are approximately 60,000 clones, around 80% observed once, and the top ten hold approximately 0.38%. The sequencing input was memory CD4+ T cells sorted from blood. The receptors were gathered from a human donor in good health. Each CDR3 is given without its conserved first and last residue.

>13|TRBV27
ASQPGQGSYNEQF
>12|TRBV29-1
SVPPGHVQETQY
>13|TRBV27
ASRGDSRRTDTQY
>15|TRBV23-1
ASSRTNQDVNSYEQY
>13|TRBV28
ASSLAGGKNQPQH
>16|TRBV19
ASSQQGPTGAGANVLT
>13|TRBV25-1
ASSGANSYNSPLH
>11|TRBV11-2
ASSSTRSYEQY
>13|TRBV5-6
ASSPDRGGTDTQY
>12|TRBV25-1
ASGDRGLVTEAF
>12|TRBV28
ASSYGGSIYEQY
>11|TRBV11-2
ASSLSTNEKLF
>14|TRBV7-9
ASRLGAGGVNTEAF
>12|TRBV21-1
ASSKVTGSYEQY
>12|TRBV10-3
AIWRQKGDYGYT
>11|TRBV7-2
ASSVTNLETQY
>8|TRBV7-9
AGSGDTIY
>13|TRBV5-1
ASAVGAANTGELF
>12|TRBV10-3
AISGSGQGYEQF
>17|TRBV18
ASSPNRLGGTQMNTEAF
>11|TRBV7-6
ASSLGETGRAF
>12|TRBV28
ASSFSTRAYGYT
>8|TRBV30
ACPGNEQF
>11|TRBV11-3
ASSLTANTEAF
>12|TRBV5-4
ASSQEPNGYEQY
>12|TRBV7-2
ASVKETGSQPQH
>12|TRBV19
ASKSSSYNSPLH
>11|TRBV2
ASKGEGGQPQH
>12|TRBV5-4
ASCSTGGRYGYT
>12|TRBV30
AWSRQGAGNTIY
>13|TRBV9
ASSVSSGGNQPQH
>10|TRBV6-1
ASSLDRNGYT
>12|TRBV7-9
ASSLSGHSTEAF
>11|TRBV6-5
ATTDRSNYGYT
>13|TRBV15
ATSISTGPPEGYT
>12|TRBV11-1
ASRKNTLLGTQY
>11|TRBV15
ATSLGVNTEAF
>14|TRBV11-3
ASSSRTGISTDTQY
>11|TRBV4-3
ASSHGGLGEQY
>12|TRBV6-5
ASSSATSGNTIY
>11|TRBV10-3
AITFNMNTEAF
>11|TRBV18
ASSRTVQNEQF
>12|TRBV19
ASSIGGQSTEAF
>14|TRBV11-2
ASSSVGARSYNEQF
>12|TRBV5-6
ASSLDRGVTEAF
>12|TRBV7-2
ASSGAPVQETQY
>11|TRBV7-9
ASRPTNTGELF
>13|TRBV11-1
ASSHTVYGTDTQY
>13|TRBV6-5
ASSPTTGRDYGYT
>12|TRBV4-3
ASRPGRFNEKLF
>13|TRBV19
ASTQQGRGTDTQY
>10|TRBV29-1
SVENSGETQY
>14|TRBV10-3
AISELDGANTGELF
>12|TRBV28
ASSQPGQDEKLF
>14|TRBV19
ASLLSGTGTNYGYT
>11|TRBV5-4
ASSQGQKETQY
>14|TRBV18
ASSPPPGQGAGELF
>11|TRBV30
AWDYPDNLKQY
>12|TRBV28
ASSLFQRQDGYT
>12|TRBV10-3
AISGGQGGTEAF